This entry lists 23 T cell receptor beta chains sequenced from one sample in a study of blood T cell repertoires in COVID-19. Here immunoSEQ multiplex PCR was the method, and the copy in TCRdb shows in-frame clones only, minus some. The sample has 25,000 to 30,000 clones; roughly nine tenths are singletons. Sequencing used peripheral blood. These receptors all stem from a human donor in a cohort sampled during active COVID-19.

The chain uses TRBV24-1 and TRBJ2-1; D gene unclear. This CDR3 has 13 residues. Germline values: CDR1 KGHDR, CDR2 SFDVKD. Trimming pared 4 bases from V and 3 bases from J, leaving 6 bases between. CDR3 in amino acids: CATSDPYYNEQFF. DNA of the CDR3: TGTGCCACCAGTGACCCTTACTACAATGAGCAGTTCTTC.

The sample holds one count of this clone. V gene TRBV27 combines with J gene TRBJ2-1; 7 nucleotides align to TRBD1. This CDR3 has 14 residues. With V trimmed by 3 bases and J by 8 bases, 7 bases remained unmatched. Germline CDR1 reads MNHEY; CDR2 reads SMNVEV (reference sequence). The CDR3 DNA reads TGTGCCAGCAGTTTGCAGACAGGGCTCCATGAGCAGTTCTTC. Translated: CASSLQTGLHEQFF.

This clone is judged medium-sized. The chain is built from TRBV6-1 and TRBJ1-6; 8 bases are shared with TRBD1. Germline CDR1 reads MNHNS; CDR2 reads SASEGT. CDR3 length: 17 residues. With 0 bases clipped from V and 8 bases from J, the junction kept 9 bases outside the gene matches. CDR3 nucleotides: TGTGCCAGCAGTGAAGCTTGGGACAGGATTTTGGATTCACCCCTCCACTTT. Its translation is CASSEAWDRILDSPLHF.

The chain uses TRBV14 and TRBJ2-7, with 14 bases matching TRBD2. Trimming cost V 3 bases and J 2 bases; bases outside gene matches: 3. This CDR3 region has 16 residues. Germline loops: CDR1 SGHDN, CDR2 FVKESK. CDR3 protein: CASSQGGLAGAYEQYF. The DNA of the CDR3 is TGTGCCAGCAGCCAGGGGGGACTAGCGGGAGCCTACGAGCAGTACTTC.

The gene calls are TRBV4-1 and TRBJ2-6; a possible D gene is TRBD2 (7 bases). V dropped 1 base and J dropped 10 bases, with 11 bases sitting between them. This CDR3 contains 14 residues. Per the germline V gene, CDR1 is MGHRA and CDR2 is YSYEKL. CDR3: CASSQAGEGNVLTF. The CDR3 DNA is TGCGCCAGCAGCCAAGCAGGGGAGGGGAACGTCCTGACTTTC.

J is TRBJ1-1 and V is TRBV7-2; D gene unclear. V dropped 6 bases and J dropped 3 bases, with 5 bases sitting between them. CDR1 SGHTA and CDR2 FQGNSA come from the germline V gene. The CDR3 contains 11 residues. CDR3 protein: CASSYYTEAFF. DNA for the CDR3: TGTGCCAGCAGTTATTACACTGAAGCTTTCTTT. The whole variable domain, filled in from reference TRBV7-2 and TRBJ1-1, reads GAGVSQSPSNKVTEKGKDVELRCDPISGHTALYWYRQSLGQGLEFLIYFQGNSAPDKSGLPSDRFSAERTGGSVSTLTIQRTQQEDSAVYLCASSYYTEAFFGQGTRLTVV.

In its sample, this clone was seen once. This sequence joins TRBV6-5 and TRBJ2-5; 7 positions agree with TRBD1. The CDR3 has 15 amino acids. Trimming at V came to 6 bases and at J to 5 bases, leaving 12 bases not matched to a gene. In germline, CDR1 is MNHEY, CDR2 SVGAGI. The DNA of the CDR3 is TGTGCCAGCAGGTATGGACAGGTGATGCCGGAGACCCAGTACTTC. Its protein product is CASRYGQVMPETQYF.

J is TRBJ2-6 and V is TRBV27; 11 nucleotides line up with TRBD1. V was pared by 5 bases and J by 4 bases, with 10 bases of the junction left unmatched. Germline CDR1 is MNHEY and CDR2 is SMNVEV (reference sequence). The CDR3 loop spans 18 amino acids. CDR3 loop: CASSQRTGGSWGANVLTF. Written as DNA, the CDR3 is TGTGCCAGCAGTCAAAGGACAGGGGGCTCGTGGGGGGCCAACGTCCTGACTTTC.

This clone was observed a handful of times. The rearrangement uses TRBV6-4 and TRBJ2-2, with unresolved D. The germline V gene encodes CDR1 MRHNA and CDR2 SNTAGT. V was pared by 3 bases and J by 3 bases, with 8 bases between. The length of the CDR3 is 14 residues. For the CDR3, the DNA is TGTGCCAGCAGTGAGACTGGGTACACCGGGGAGCTGTTTTTT. It encodes CASSETGYTGELFF.

V gene TRBV9 combines with J gene TRBJ2-1; a possible D gene is TRBD2 (5 bases). This CDR3 contains 14 residues. Germline CDR1 and CDR2: SGDLS and YYNGEE. The ends were cut back, 0 bases at V and 3 bases at J, with 7 bases in the middle. The CDR3 region has the DNA TGTGCCAGCAGCGTAGGGAGCGGCTACAATGAGCAGTTCTTC. Its protein is CASSVGSGYNEQFF.

The chain recombines TRBV6-5 with TRBJ2-7; 8 nucleotides line up with TRBD1. V dropped 8 bases and J dropped 3; count of bases not matched to a gene: 12. Germline V gives CDR1 MNHEY, CDR2 SVGAGI. CDR3 length: 15 amino acids. CDR3 sequence (DNA): TGTGCCAGCCTCGGAGGTGGACAGGGTGACTACGAGCAGTACTTC. Amino acids: CASLGGGQGDYEQYF.

Comment on this clone: Other nucleotide sequences in the sample specify the same CDR3. This chain joins TRBV2 and TRBJ2-7; TRBD1 aligns across 10 bases. CDR1 and CDR2 from the germline V gene are SNHLY and FYNNEI. The CDR3 length is 14 residues. V gave up 4 bases and J gave up 7 bases; unmatched junction bases: 7. This chain's CDR3 is CASSVGTGDYEQYF. DNA of the CDR3: TGTGCCAGCAGTGTCGGGACAGGGGACTATGAGCAGTACTTC.

The chain is built from TRBV11-1 and TRBJ2-7, with D perhaps matching TRBD2 (5 bases). CDR3 length: 14 amino acids. The V gene lost 2 bases and the J gene lost 4 bases, with 12 bases spanning the gap. Germline CDR1 is SGHAT and CDR2 is FQDESV (reference sequence). CDR3 residues: CASSLRGNHYEQYF. The CDR3 DNA reads TGTGCCAGCAGCTTAAGAGGGAACCATTACGAGCAGTACTTC. Combining the CDR3 with reference TRBV11-1 and TRBJ2-7 gives the whole variable domain EAEVAQSPRYKITEKSQAVAFWCDPISGHATLYWYRQILGQGPELLVQFQDESVVDDSQLPKDRFSAERLKGVDSTLKIQPAELGDSAMYLCASSLRGNHYEQYFGPGTRLTVT.

In DNA, the CDR3 is TGTGCCAGTAGCCAACCGCCGAGACAGGGTACCGGGGAGCTGTTTTTT. This gives the protein CASSQPPRQGTGELFF. The chain is built from TRBV19 and TRBJ2-2, with 7 positions matching TRBD1. The length of the CDR3 is 16 residues. The V segment lost 6 bases and the J segment 5 bases; nucleotides outside the gene matches: 12. The germline V gene has CDR1 LNHDA and CDR2 SQIVND (reference sequence). The entire variable domain, with the rest obtained from reference TRBV19 and TRBJ2-2, is as follows: DGGITQSPKYLFRKEGQNVTLSCEQNLNHDAMYWYRQDPGQGLRLIYYSQIVNDFQKGDIAEGYSVSREKKESFPLTVTSAQKNPTAFYLCASSQPPRQGTGELFFGEGSRLTVL.

The chain has TRBV9 and TRBJ2-3; 7 bases match TRBD2. Germline V gives CDR1 SGDLS, CDR2 YYNGEE. CDR3 length: 17 amino acids. J lost 6 bases, V lost 0 bases, and 13 bases had no gene match. CDR3 nucleotides: TGTGCCAGCAGCGTAGCTACGGCGGGACTACTACTTGATACGCAGTATTTT. It codes for CASSVATAGLLLDTQYF.

This clone has only one observation. This chain links TRBV10-2 with TRBJ1-4, with TRBD1 identical over 9 bases. In germline, CDR1 is WSHSY, CDR2 SAAADI. The trim removed 6 bases at V and 7 bases at J, leaving 9 bases unmatched. The CDR3 has 15 amino acids. CDR3 sequence (DNA): TGCGCCAGCAGAACCGGGACAGGGAAGGGTGAAAAACTGTTTTTT. The encoded protein is CASRTGTGKGEKLFF.

This clone was detected only once. This rearrangement joins TRBV6-2 or TRBV6-3 to TRBJ2-7; tentative D call: TRBD2 (6 bases). Germline CDR1 reads MNHEY; CDR2 reads SVGEGT. With 5 bases removed from V and 3 bases from J, the gap between germline ends came to 17 bases. The CDR3 is 15 residues long. CDR3 in amino acids: CASSPKGLARYEQYF. The CDR3 DNA reads as TGTGCCAGCAGTCCCAAAGGGCTAGCGCGCTACGAGCAGTACTTC.

The chain links TRBV4-1 to TRBJ2-5; no clear D gene. V lost 5 bases to trimming and J lost 4 bases, with 11 bases between them. CDR1 is MGHRA and CDR2 is YSYEKL in the germline V gene. The CDR3 runs 13 residues. The CDR3 DNA follows: TGCGCCAGCAGCTTCACTGGTGGAGAGACCCAGTACTTC. Its translation is CASSFTGGETQYF.

In DNA, the CDR3 is TGTGCCAGCAGCGTAGTGGCTAGCGGGGATAATGAGCAGTTCTTC. Translated, it gives CASSVVASGDNEQFF. The V gene is TRBV9, the J gene TRBJ2-1; 9 bases align to TRBD2. CDR1 and CDR2 (germline): SGDLS, YYNGEE. V dropped 0 bases and J dropped 7; count of bases not matched to a gene: 5. The CDR3 loop spans 15 amino acids.

The chain combines TRBV7-3 with TRBJ1-2; the D is unclear. This CDR3 has 16 amino acids. Germline V gene lookup returns CDR1 SGHTA and CDR2 FQGTGA. The V and J ends lost 2 bases and 2 bases respectively, with 15 bases between them. CDR3 residues: CASSLYGRDLNYGYTF. The CDR3 nucleotides are TGTGCCAGCAGCTTATATGGGCGAGACCTCAACTATGGCTACACCTTC.

This chain joins TRBV3-1 (or the pseudogene TRBV3-2) and TRBJ1-1; D might be TRBD1 (5 bases). The CDR3 is made up of 16 amino acids. Trimming stripped 4 bases from V and 0 bases from J, with 15 bases between. Germline values: CDR1 LGHDT, CDR2 YNNKEL (reference sequence). The CDR3, as DNA: TGTGCCAGCAGCCTTTTTGGGGGGGGTATGAACACTGAAGCTTTCTTT. This sequence encodes CASSLFGGGMNTEAFF.

The J gene is TRBJ2-2, the V gene TRBV7-2; D remains ambiguous. CDR3 size: 15 residues. CDR1 and CDR2 from the germline V gene are SGHTA and FQGNSA. The V end lost 1 base, the J end lost 9 bases, and 15 bases lay between the germline ends. The CDR3 loop reads CASSLGRSRARELFF. CDR3 DNA: TGTGCCAGCAGCTTAGGAAGAAGTAGAGCTCGGGAGCTGTTTTTT.

The chain combines TRBV24-1 with TRBJ2-7, with 13 bases aligning to TRBD2. CDR3 size: 16 residues. The J segment lost 8 bases and the V segment lost 0 bases, leaving 6 bases of the junction unmatched. Germline V CDR1 and CDR2: KGHDR, SFDVKD. CDR3 residues: CATSDLGTSGARQQYF. The CDR3 DNA reads as TGTGCCACCAGTGATTTGGGGACTAGCGGGGCCCGCCAGCAGTACTTC.